These 25 T cell receptor beta chains share one sample of origin, sequenced in a study of T cells in Graves' hyperthyroidism and ophthalmopathy. TCR beta CDR3 regions were amplified from RNA transcripts. During a first-round RT-PCR of the TCR CDR3, the HTBI primer set was used. MiXCR, run by TCRdb on the multiplex PCR reads, gives a single entry per CDR3 protein. The sample consists of about 420,000 distinct CDR3 sequences, roughly 15% of them appearing once. What was sequenced was blood. These receptors were taken from a woman aged 18 to 35 with Graves' hyperthyroidism.

This clonotype was seen more than once but under ten times. The rearrangement joins TRBV20-1 to TRBJ1-4; no definite D call. Deletions cut 2 bases from V and 4 bases from J, with 8 bases between. Germline V gives CDR1 DFQATT, CDR2 SNEGSKA (reference sequence). CDR3 length equals 13 residues. CDR3 coding DNA: TGCAGTGCTAGAAGCGTGGGTAATGAAAAACTGTTTTTT. Protein sequence: CSARSVGNEKLFF.

The CDR3 DNA sequence: TGCAGCGGGACTAACAATGAGCAGTTCTTC. This codes for CSGTNNEQFF. This sequence joins TRBV29-1 and TRBJ2-1, with D perhaps TRBD2 (6 bases). The CDR3 has 10 residues. Germline CDR1 is SQVTM and CDR2 is ANQGSEA. V lost 7 bases and J 5 bases, leaving 6 bases between the germline ends.

Details on this clonotype: A read error is possible here, since a much larger clone lies one base away. The rearrangement links TRBV7-9 to TRBJ1-1; D remains ambiguous. Germline lookup yields CDR1 SEHNR and CDR2 FQNEAQ (reference sequence). V lost 6 bases and J 5 bases, leaving 22 bases between the germline ends. The CDR3 covers 16 residues. CDR3 sequence (DNA): TGTGCCAGCAGTCTCGCTCGCACGGGTGGGTGTACTGAAGCTTTCTTT. The encoded protein is CASSLARTGGCTEAFF. Using reference TRBV7-9 and TRBJ1-1 for the parts outside the CDR3, the full variable domain is DTGVSQNPRHKITKRGQNVTFRCDPISEHNRLYWYRQTLGQGPEFLTYFQNEAQLEKSRLLSDRFSAERPKGSFSTLEIQRTEQGDSAMYLCASSLARTGGCTEAFFGQGTRLTVV.

CDR3 in amino acids: CASSSRLDAEETQYF. The DNA for the CDR3 is TGTGCCAGCAGTTCGCGACTAGACGCAGAAGAGACCCAGTACTTC. The chain uses TRBV28 and TRBJ2-5; the D gene is possibly TRBD2 (6 bases). From germline, CDR1 is MDHEN and CDR2 SYDVKM. This CDR3 has 15 residues. V lost 4 bases and J 3 bases, leaving 15 bases between the germline ends.

This clonotype showed up just a few times. This rearrangement joins TRBV7-9 to TRBJ2-7, with TRBD1 matching 7 bases. The CDR3 totals 15 residues. The germline CDR1 and CDR2 sequences are SEHNR and FQNEAQ (reference sequence). The trim removed 5 bases at V and 0 bases at J, leaving 7 bases unmatched. The CDR3 DNA reads TGTGCCAGCAGCCTACGGGACAGACCCTCCTACGAGCAGTACTTC. It is translated as CASSLRDRPSYEQYF.

This chain uses TRBV10-3 with TRBJ1-2, with D uncertain. The CDR3 is 16 residues long. The V end was cut by 3 bases, the J end by 2 bases, with 16 bases between. CDR1 is ENHRY, CDR2 SYGVKD, per germline. CDR3 region: CAISDNSGSTNYGYTF. The CDR3 nucleotides read TGTGCCATCAGTGACAATTCGGGGAGTACGAACTATGGCTACACCTTC.

The chain has TRBV3-1 and TRBJ1-4; D is uncertain. This CDR3 region has 13 residues. V lost 0 bases, J lost 6 bases, and 5 bases lay in between. CDR1 and CDR2 (germline): LGHDT, YNNKEL (reference sequence). DNA for the CDR3: TGTGCCAGCAGCCAAGATCCAGATGAAAAACTGTTTTTT. It encodes CASSQDPDEKLFF.

In its sample, this clonotype was seen a few times. V usage is TRBV19 and J usage is TRBJ1-5; D not certain. The length of the CDR3 is 15 residues. The germline V gene has CDR1 LNHDA and CDR2 SQIVND (reference sequence). V gave up 8 bases and J gave up 0 bases, with 14 bases separating them. The DNA of the CDR3 is TGTGCCAGTCGGTCGCATAAGACTAGCAATCAGCCCCAGCATTTT. Translated, it gives CASRSHKTSNQPQHF. The full variable domain, in which reference TRBV19 and TRBJ1-5 provide the parts outside the CDR3, is DGGITQSPKYLFRKEGQNVTLSCEQNLNHDAMYWYRQDPGQGLRLIYYSQIVNDFQKGDIAEGYSVSREKKESFPLTVTSAQKNPTAFYLCASRSHKTSNQPQHFGDGTRLSIL.

This chain connects TRBV28 to TRBJ2-2, with 11 bases that match TRBD2. Germline V gene sequence: CDR1 MDHEN, CDR2 SYDVKM. This CDR3 spans 15 amino acids. Unmatched junction bases numbered 5, after V lost 8 bases and J lost 3 bases. CDR3 loop: CASATSGTYTGELFF. The DNA of the CDR3 is TGTGCCAGCGCGACTAGCGGGACTTACACCGGGGAGCTGTTTTTT. Complete variable domain (other parts from reference TRBV28 and TRBJ2-2): DVKVTQSSRYLVKRTGEKVFLECVQDMDHENMFWYRQDPGLGLRLIYFSYDVKMKEKGDIPEGYSVSREKKERFSLILESASTNQTSMYLCASATSGTYTGELFFGEGSRLTVL.

In this sample, this clonotype turned up a few times. CDR3 sequence: CASSLDKFLYGYTF. CDR3 bases: TGTGCCAGCAGTCTCGACAAGTTTTTATATGGCTACACCTTC. V is TRBV6-1 and J is TRBJ1-2; D is undetermined. Deletions cut 5 bases from V and 5 bases from J, with 15 bases between. Germline V gene sequence: CDR1 MNHNS, CDR2 SASEGT. The CDR3 is 14 amino acids.

This clonotype was found many times. The chain couples TRBV6-2 or TRBV6-3 to TRBJ1-2, with D hard to call. The V end was cut by 0 bases, the J end by 0 bases, with 14 bases between. This CDR3 is built from 17 residues. Germline values: CDR1 MNHEY, CDR2 SVGEGT. CDR3 bases: TGTGCCAGCAGTTACTCGATATTAGAGTCTACTAACTATGGCTACACCTTC. Protein sequence: CASSYSILESTNYGYTF.

There are many counts of this clonotype. The rearrangement joins TRBV6-2 or TRBV6-3 to TRBJ2-7; D not resolved. Trimming removed 5 bases from V and 6 bases from J, with 8 bases in between. Per the germline V gene, CDR1 is MNHEY and CDR2 is SVGEGT. The CDR3 runs 11 residues. In nucleotides, the CDR3 is TGTGCCAGCAGTCGGTCGAGCGAGCAGTACTTC. Protein product: CASSRSSEQYF.

The CDR3 nucleotides read TGCAGCGCGAGGCTTGGGACAGGGACCCACGAGCAGTACTTC. Residues: CSARLGTGTHEQYF. This chain links TRBV29-1 with TRBJ2-7, with TRBD1 matching over 9 bases. CDR1 is SQVTM, CDR2 ANQGSEA, per germline. The CDR3 spans 14 residues. V lost 7 bases, J lost 5 bases, and 12 bases stayed unmatched.

This clonotype appeared many times. V gene TRBV11-2 combines with J gene TRBJ1-1, with TRBD1 as a possible D gene (5 bases). Germline V gene sequence: CDR1 SGHAT, CDR2 FQNNGV. This CDR3 region has 15 residues. The V and J ends lost 0 bases and 0 bases respectively, with 8 bases between them. The CDR3 DNA reads as TGTGCCAGCAGCTTAGAGGCAGGGATGAACACTGAAGCTTTCTTT. It translates to CASSLEAGMNTEAFF.

This clonotype has just a few counts. The J gene is TRBJ2-2, the V gene TRBV12-3 or TRBV12-4, with D possibly TRBD1 on 5 matching bases. Trimming pared 5 bases from V and 0 bases from J, leaving 10 bases between. The CDR3 has 15 amino acids. CDR3 in DNA: TGTGCCAGCAGTCTCAGACAGCCGAACACCGGGGAGCTGTTTTTT. As protein: CASSLRQPNTGELFF.

In its sample, this clonotype was seen a few times. With a much larger clone just one base away, this may be a read error. This chain links TRBV20-1 with TRBJ2-3; 7 nucleotides line up with TRBD2. There are 13 residues in the CDR3. The germline CDR1 and CDR2 sequences are DFQATT and SNEGSKA (reference sequence). Unmatched junction bases numbered 6, after V lost 6 bases and J lost 3 bases. The CDR3 reads CSAGPAGTDTQYF. The CDR3 DNA sequence: TGCAGTGCCGGACCAGCGGGAACAGATACGCAGTATTTT.

The V and J genes are TRBV19 and TRBJ2-3; D unresolved. Deletions cut 3 bases from V and 5 bases from J, with 18 bases between. This CDR3 comprises 16 residues. The germline CDR1 and CDR2 sequences are LNHDA and SQIVND (reference sequence). The CDR3 coding sequence is TGTGCCAGTAGTATGGGTGCGGCCTTGGAGATAGATACGCAGTATTTT. This codes for CASSMGAALEIDTQYF.

V usage is TRBV20-1 and J usage is TRBJ1-2; 10 nucleotides agree with TRBD1. With V trimmed by 0 bases and J by 8 bases, 3 bases remained unmatched. This CDR3 has 13 amino acids. The V gene's germline CDR1 is DFQATT and CDR2 SNEGSKA (reference sequence). This CDR3 reads CSAREDRGSGYTF. Here the CDR3 DNA reads TGCAGTGCTAGAGAGGACAGGGGGTCCGGCTACACCTTC.

This clonotype appeared many times. The chain links TRBV9 to TRBJ1-2; D unresolved. With 3 bases removed from V and 1 base from J, the gap between germline ends came to 7 bases. CDR3 size: 13 residues. Germline CDR1 reads SGDLS; CDR2 reads YYNGEE. CDR3 sequence reads: CASSEEDNYGYTF. DNA for the CDR3: TGTGCCAGCAGCGAAGAGGATAACTATGGCTACACCTTC.

This clonotype was picked up many times. The genes are TRBV30 and TRBJ2-7; D is unclear. Germline lookup yields CDR1 GTSNPN and CDR2 SVGIG (reference sequence). V was clipped by 4 bases and J by 3 bases, with 13 bases between them. CDR3 length: 13 amino acids. In DNA, the CDR3 is TGTGCCTGGAATTTTCCAGGAGACTACGAGCAGTACTTC. It is translated as CAWNFPGDYEQYF.

A few counts support this clonotype. A single base separates this from a much larger clone, so it may be a read error. This chain connects TRBV28 to TRBJ1-4; no definite D call. This CDR3 region has 13 residues. Germline V lookup: CDR1 MDHEN, CDR2 SYDVKM. The CDR3 region is CASSQAGVEKLSF. CDR3 bases: TGTGCCAGCAGTCAGGCCGGGGTTGAAAAACTGTCTTTT.

At least ten counts were recorded for this clonotype. The V and J genes are TRBV25-1 and TRBJ1-2; tentatively, D is TRBD1 (5 bases). The V gene's germline CDR1 is MGHDK and CDR2 SYGVNS. The CDR3 length is 18 residues. The V end was cut by 0 bases, the J end by 7 bases, with 24 bases between. This CDR3 is CASSEYVPRNEGDPGYTF. For the CDR3, the DNA is TGTGCCAGCAGTGAATATGTCCCTCGCAATGAAGGGGACCCTGGCTACACCTTC.

This clonotype was found many times. V is TRBV12-3 or TRBV12-4 and J is TRBJ2-1; 15 bases are shared with TRBD2. This CDR3 region has 21 residues. The J segment lost 1 base and the V segment lost 2 bases, leaving 12 bases of the junction unmatched. The CDR3 spells CASSLLPGTSGRIGSYNEQFF. CDR3 bases: TGTGCCAGCAGTTTACTTCCGGGGACTAGCGGGAGGATAGGTTCCTACAATGAGCAGTTCTTC.

This clonotype was recorded at least ten times. The V call is TRBV5-1, the J call TRBJ1-2; 8 bases match TRBD1. V lost 0 bases and J lost 7; bases outside the gene matches: 8. Per the germline V gene, CDR1 is SGHRS and CDR2 is YFSETQ. The CDR3 has 15 amino acids. The CDR3 sequence is CASSLGTGQVAGYTF. The DNA of the CDR3 is TGCGCCAGCAGCTTGGGGACGGGACAGGTCGCTGGCTACACCTTC.

Note on this clonotype: A read error may be the cause here, since a much bigger clone is one base away. The chain is built from TRBV7-9 and TRBJ1-1; no definite D call. From germline, CDR1 is SEHNR and CDR2 FQNEAQ (reference sequence). The CDR3 has 12 residues. The CDR3 region has the DNA TGTGCCAGCAGCTCACAAGACACTGAAGCTTCCTTT. Its protein product is CASSSQDTEASF.